Below, 5 T cell receptor beta chains from the same sample are listed, as sequenced in a study of blood T cell repertoires in COVID-19. Sequencing used immunoSEQ multiplex PCR; TCRdb keeps in-frame clones, though not all of them. Among approximately 170,000 clones listed, more than 85% were seen once. The specimen sequenced was peripheral blood. The receptors shown here come from a woman aged 80 or over in a cohort sampled during active or convalescent COVID-19.

The chain couples TRBV27 to TRBJ2-3, with 9 bases lining up with TRBD1. The CDR3 is made up of 13 amino acids. The V gene's germline CDR1 is MNHEY and CDR2 SMNVEV (reference sequence). The trim removed 4 bases at V and 6 bases at J, leaving 2 bases unmatched. In nucleotides, the CDR3 is TGTGCCAGCAGTTGGGACAGGGAGGATACGCAGTATTTT. Translated, it gives CASSWDREDTQYF.

The chain recombines TRBV5-1 with TRBJ1-1; tentatively, D is TRBD1 (6 bases). This CDR3 is built from 19 residues. Germline-derived CDR1 and CDR2 are SGHRS and YFSETQ. Between the trimmed V and J ends, which lost 2 bases and 3 bases, there was a span of 26 bases. The CDR3 spells CASSFSLRIVAGAYTEAFF. CDR3 sequence (DNA): TGCGCCAGCAGCTTCTCCCTGAGGATCGTGGCAGGGGCTTACACTGAAGCTTTCTTT.

Written as DNA, the CDR3 is TGTGCCAGCAGTAGAAGGGGTAGCAATCAGCCCCAGCATTTT. It codes for CASSRRGSNQPQHF. The gene calls are TRBV6-5 and TRBJ1-5; D is perhaps TRBD1 (5 bases). The CDR3 length is 14 residues. Trimming pared 5 bases from V and 0 bases from J, leaving 8 bases between. The germline gives CDR1 MNHEY, CDR2 SVGAGI.

The rearrangement links TRBV12-3 or TRBV12-4 to TRBJ1-4; possibly TRBD1 for D (5 bases). The V gene lost 6 bases and the J gene lost 6 bases, with 5 bases spanning the gap. CDR3 size: 11 residues. DNA for the CDR3: TGTGCCAGCAGACAGGATGAAAAACTGTTTTTT. Translated, it gives CASRQDEKLFF.

The rearrangement uses TRBV28 and TRBJ2-7, with D possibly matching TRBD2 (5 bases). The CDR3 runs to 18 residues. Per germline, CDR1 MDHEN and CDR2 SYDVKM. Between the trimmed V and J ends, which lost 7 bases and 0 bases, there was a span of 25 bases. The CDR3 loop is CASKSSVRTGRLSYEQYF. In DNA form, the CDR3 reads TGTGCCAGCAAGTCTTCAGTTCGGACTGGGCGACTCTCCTACGAGCAGTACTTC.